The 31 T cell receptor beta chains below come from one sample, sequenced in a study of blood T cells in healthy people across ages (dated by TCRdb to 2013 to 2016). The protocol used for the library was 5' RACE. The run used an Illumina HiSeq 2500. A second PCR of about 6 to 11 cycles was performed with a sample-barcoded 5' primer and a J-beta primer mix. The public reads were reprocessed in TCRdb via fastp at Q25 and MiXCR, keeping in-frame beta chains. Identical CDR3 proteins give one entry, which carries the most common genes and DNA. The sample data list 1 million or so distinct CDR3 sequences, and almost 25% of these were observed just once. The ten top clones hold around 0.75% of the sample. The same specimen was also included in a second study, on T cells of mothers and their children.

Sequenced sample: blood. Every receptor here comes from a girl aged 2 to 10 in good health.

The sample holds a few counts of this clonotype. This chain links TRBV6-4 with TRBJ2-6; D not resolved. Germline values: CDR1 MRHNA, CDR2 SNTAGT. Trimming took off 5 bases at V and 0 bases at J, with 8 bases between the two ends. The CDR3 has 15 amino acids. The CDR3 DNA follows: TGTGCCAGCAGTAATCCCAGCTCTGGGGCCAACGTCCTGACTTTC. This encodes CASSNPSSGANVLTF.

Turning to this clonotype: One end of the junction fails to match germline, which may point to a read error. The CDR3, as DNA: TGTGCTAGCAGTCAGTTCCGGGACTACCTTTTGAAGGGGGATACGCAGTATTTT. Its protein product is CASSQFRDYLLKGDTQYF. J is TRBJ2-3 and V is TRBV7-8; 7 bases are a match to TRBD2. The CDR3 has 18 amino acids. The V gene's germline CDR1 is SGHVS and CDR2 FQNEAQ.

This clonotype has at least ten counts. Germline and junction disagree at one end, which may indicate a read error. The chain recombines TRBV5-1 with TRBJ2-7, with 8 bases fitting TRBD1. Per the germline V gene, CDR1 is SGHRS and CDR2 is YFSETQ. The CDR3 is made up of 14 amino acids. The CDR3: CASSLGDRTYEQYF. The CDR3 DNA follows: TGTGCCAGCAGTTTGGGGGACAGGACATACGAGCAGTACTTC.

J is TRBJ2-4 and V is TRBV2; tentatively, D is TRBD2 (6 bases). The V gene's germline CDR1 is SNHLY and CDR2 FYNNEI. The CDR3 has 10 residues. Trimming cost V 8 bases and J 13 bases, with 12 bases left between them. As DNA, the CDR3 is TGTGCCAGCGCCGGGAGCAAACAGTACTTC. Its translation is CASAGSKQYF.

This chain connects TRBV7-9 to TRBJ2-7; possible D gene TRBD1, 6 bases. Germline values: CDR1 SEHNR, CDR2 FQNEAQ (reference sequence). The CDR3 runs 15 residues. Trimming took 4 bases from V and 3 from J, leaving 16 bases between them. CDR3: CASSSLDRLSYEQYF. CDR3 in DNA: TGTGCCAGCAGCTCCTTGGACAGACTCAGCTACGAGCAGTACTTC.

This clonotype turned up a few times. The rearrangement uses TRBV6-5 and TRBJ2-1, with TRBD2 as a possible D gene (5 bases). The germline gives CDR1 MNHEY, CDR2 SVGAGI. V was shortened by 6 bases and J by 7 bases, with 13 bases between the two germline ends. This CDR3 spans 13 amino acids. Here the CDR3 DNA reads TGTGCCAGCAGAGGAGGATTAGGGAATGAGCAGTTCTTC. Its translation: CASRGGLGNEQFF.

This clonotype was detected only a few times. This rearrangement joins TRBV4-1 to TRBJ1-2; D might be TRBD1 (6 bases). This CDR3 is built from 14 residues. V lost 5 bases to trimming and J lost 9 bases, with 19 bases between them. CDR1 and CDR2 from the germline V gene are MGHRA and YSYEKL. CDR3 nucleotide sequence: TGCGCCAGCAGCTTTTCCGACAGGTGCAATAGCTACACCTTC. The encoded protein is CASSFSDRCNSYTF.

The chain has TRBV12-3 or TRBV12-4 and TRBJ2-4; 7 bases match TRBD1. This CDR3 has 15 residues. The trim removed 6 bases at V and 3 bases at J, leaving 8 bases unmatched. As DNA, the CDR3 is TGTGCCAGCAGAGAGACCTGGGACAGCAAAAACATTCAGTACTTC. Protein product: CASRETWDSKNIQYF.

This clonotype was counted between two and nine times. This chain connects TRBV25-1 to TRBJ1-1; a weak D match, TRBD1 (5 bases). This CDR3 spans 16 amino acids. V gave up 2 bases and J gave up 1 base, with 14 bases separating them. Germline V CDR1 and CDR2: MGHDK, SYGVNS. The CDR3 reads CASSEGPGTGNTEAFF. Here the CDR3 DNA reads TGTGCCAGCAGTGAAGGTCCCGGGACGGGGAACACTGAAGCTTTCTTT.

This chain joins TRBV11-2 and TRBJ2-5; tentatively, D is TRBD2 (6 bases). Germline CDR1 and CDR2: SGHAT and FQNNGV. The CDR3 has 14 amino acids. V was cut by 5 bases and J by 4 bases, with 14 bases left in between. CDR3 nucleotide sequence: TGTGCCAGCAGCACCCGGGGAGGAGGAGAGACCCAGTACTTC. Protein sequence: CASSTRGGGETQYF.

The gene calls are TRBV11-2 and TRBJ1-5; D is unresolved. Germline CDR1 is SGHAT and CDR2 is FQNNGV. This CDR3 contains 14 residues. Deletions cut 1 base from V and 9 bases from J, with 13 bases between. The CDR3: CASSLVGAQVPQHF. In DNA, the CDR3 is TGTGCCAGCAGCTTAGTGGGCGCCCAGGTGCCCCAGCATTTT. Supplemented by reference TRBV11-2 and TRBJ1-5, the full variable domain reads EAGVAQSPRYKIIEKRQSVAFWCNPISGHATLYWYQQILGQGPKLLIQFQNNGVVDDSQLPKDRFSAERLKGVDSTLKIQPAKLEDSAVYLCASSLVGAQVPQHFGDGTRLSIL.

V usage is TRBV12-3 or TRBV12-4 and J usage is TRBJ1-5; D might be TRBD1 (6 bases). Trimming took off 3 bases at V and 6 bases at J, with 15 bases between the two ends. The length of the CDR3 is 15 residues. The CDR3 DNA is TGTGCCAGCAGTTTCCCGATCGACAGGCTTCAGCCCCAGCATTTT. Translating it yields CASSFPIDRLQPQHF.

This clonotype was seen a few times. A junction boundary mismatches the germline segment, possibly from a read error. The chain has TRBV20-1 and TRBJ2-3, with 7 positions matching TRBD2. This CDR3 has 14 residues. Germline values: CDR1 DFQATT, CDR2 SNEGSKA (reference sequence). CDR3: CSAPPSGITDTQYF. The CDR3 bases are TGCAGTGCACCGCCCAGCGGGATTACAGACACGCAGTATTTT.

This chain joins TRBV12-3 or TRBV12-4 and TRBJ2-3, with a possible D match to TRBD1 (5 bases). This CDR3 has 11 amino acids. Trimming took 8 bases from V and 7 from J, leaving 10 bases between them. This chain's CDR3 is CASSGSHTQYF. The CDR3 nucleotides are TGTGCCAGCTCAGGGTCCCATACGCAGTATTTT.

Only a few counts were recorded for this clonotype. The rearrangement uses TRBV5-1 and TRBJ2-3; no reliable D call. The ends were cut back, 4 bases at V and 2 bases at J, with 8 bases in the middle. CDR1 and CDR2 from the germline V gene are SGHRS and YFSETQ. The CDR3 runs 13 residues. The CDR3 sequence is CASSVTATDTQYF. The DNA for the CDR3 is TGCGCCAGCAGCGTGACTGCCACAGATACGCAGTATTTT.

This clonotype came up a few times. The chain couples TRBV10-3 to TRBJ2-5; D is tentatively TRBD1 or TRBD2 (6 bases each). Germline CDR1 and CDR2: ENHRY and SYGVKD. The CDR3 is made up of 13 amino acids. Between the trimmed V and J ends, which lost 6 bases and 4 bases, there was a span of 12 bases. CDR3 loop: CAIRSGGGETQYF. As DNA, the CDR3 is TGTGCCATCAGGAGCGGAGGGGGAGAGACCCAGTACTTC.

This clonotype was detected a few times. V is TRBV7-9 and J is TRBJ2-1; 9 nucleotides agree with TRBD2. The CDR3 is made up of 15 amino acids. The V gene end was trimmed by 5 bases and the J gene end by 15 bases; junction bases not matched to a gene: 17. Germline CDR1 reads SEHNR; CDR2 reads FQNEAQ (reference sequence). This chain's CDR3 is CASSPGGTSPFGAFF. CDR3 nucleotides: TGTGCCAGCAGCCCTGGGGGGACTAGCCCCTTTGGGGCGTTCTTC.

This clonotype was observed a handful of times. Here the CDR3 DNA reads TGTGCCAGCAGTCCACAGGGATTGAAGACCCAGTACTTC. This codes for CASSPQGLKTQYF. The rearrangement joins TRBV12-3 or TRBV12-4 to TRBJ2-5; perhaps TRBD1 as D (6 bases). CDR3 size: 13 residues. Trimming pared 5 bases from V and 6 bases from J, leaving 13 bases between.

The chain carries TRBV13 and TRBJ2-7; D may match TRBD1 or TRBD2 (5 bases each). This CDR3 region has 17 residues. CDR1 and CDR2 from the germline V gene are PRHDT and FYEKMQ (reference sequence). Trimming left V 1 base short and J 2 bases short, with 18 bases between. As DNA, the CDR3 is TGTGCCAGCAGCTTAGAGTCTCGGGACGGAAAGGCCTACGAGCAGTACTTC. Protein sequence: CASSLESRDGKAYEQYF. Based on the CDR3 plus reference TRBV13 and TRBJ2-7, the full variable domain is AAGVIQSPRHLIKEKRETATLKCYPIPRHDTVYWYQQGPGQDPQFLISFYEKMQSDKGSIPDRFSAQQFSDYHSELNMSSLELGDSALYFCASSLESRDGKAYEQYFGPGTRLTVT.

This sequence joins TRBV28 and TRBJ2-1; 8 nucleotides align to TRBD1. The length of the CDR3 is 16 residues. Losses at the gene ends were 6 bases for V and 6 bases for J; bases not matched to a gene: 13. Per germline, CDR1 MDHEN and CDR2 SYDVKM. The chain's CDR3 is CASSLPQGAGTNEQFF. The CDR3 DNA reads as TGTGCCAGCAGCTTGCCTCAGGGGGCAGGAACCAATGAGCAGTTCTTC.

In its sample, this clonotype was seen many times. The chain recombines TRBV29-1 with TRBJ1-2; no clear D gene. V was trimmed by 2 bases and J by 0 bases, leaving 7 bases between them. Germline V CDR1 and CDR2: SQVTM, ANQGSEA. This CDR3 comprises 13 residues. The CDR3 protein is CSVEYGANYGYTF. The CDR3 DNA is TGCAGCGTTGAATATGGTGCTAACTATGGCTACACCTTC. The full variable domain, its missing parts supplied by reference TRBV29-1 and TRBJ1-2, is SAVISQKPSRDICQRGTSLTIQCQVDSQVTMMFWYRQQPGQSLTLIATANQGSEATYESGFVIDKFPISRPNLTFSTLTVSNMSPEDSSIYLCSVEYGANYGYTFGSGTRLTVV.

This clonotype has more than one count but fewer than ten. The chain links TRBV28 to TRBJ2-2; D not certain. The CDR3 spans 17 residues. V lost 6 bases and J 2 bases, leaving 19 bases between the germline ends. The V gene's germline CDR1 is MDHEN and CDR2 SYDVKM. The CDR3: CASSSLRLTINTGELFF. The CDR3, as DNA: TGTGCCAGCAGCTCTCTTCGACTTACCATAAACACCGGGGAGCTGTTTTTT.

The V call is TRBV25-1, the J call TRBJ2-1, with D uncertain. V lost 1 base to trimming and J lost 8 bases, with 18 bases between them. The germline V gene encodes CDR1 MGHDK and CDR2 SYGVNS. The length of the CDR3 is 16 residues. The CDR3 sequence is CASSESRGFNGHEQFF. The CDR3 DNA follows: TGTGCCAGCAGTGAATCCCGCGGCTTCAATGGCCATGAGCAGTTCTTC.

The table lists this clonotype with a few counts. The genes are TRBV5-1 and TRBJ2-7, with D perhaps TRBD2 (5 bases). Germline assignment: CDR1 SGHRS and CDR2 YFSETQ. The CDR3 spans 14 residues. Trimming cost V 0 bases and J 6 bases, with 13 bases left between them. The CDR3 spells CASSLVSLAGEQYF. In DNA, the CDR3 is TGCGCCAGCAGCTTGGTTTCGCTAGCCGGCGAGCAGTACTTC.

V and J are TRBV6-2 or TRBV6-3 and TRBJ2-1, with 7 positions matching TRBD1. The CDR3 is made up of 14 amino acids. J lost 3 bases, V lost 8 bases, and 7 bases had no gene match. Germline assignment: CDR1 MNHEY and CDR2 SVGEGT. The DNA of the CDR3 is TGTGCCAGCGGGTCTCAGGGGGTCTACAATGAGCAGTTCTTC. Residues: CASGSQGVYNEQFF.

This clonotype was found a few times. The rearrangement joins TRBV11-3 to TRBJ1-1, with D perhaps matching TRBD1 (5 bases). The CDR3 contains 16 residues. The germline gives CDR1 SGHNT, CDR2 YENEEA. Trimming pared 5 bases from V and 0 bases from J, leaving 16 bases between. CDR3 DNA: TGTGCCAGCAGCCTGGATCAAGGGGAGATGAACACTGAAGCTTTCTTT. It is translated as CASSLDQGEMNTEAFF.

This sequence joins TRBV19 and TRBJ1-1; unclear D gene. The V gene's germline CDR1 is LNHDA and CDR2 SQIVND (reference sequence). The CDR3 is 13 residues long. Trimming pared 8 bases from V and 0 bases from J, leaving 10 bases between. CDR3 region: CASRGRMNTEAFF. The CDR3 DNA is TGTGCCAGTCGAGGAAGAATGAACACTGAAGCTTTCTTT. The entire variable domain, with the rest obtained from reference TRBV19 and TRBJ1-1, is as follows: DGGITQSPKYLFRKEGQNVTLSCEQNLNHDAMYWYRQDPGQGLRLIYYSQIVNDFQKGDIAEGYSVSREKKESFPLTVTSAQKNPTAFYLCASRGRMNTEAFFGQGTRLTVV.

The CDR3 DNA reads TGTGCCAGCAGCCAATTCGGGACAGCCCTCATGAACACTGAAGCTTTCTTT. This codes for CASSQFGTALMNTEAFF. The chain recombines TRBV4-2 with TRBJ1-1; TRBD1 agrees at 7 bases. Trimming cost V 2 bases and J 0 bases; bases outside gene matches: 9. The CDR3 extends over 17 amino acids. CDR1 is LGHNA, CDR2 YNFKEQ, per germline.

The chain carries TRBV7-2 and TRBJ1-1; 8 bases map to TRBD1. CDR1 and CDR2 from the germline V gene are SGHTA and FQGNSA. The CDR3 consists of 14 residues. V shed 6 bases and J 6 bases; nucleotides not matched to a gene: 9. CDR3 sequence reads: CASRLRGPPSEAFF. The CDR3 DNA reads TGTGCCAGCAGGCTCAGGGGGCCCCCTTCTGAAGCTTTCTTT.

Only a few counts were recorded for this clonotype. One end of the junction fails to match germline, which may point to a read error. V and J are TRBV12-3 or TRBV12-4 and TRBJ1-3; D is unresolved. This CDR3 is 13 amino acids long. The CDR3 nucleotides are TGTGCCAGCAGACAAAGTCCTGGAAACGCCATATATTTT. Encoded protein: CASRQSPGNAIYF.

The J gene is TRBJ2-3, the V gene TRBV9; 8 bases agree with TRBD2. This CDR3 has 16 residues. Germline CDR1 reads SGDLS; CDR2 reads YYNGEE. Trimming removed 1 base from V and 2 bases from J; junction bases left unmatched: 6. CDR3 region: CASSVPGLENTDTQYF. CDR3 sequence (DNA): TGTGCCAGCAGCGTACCGGGACTAGAGAACACAGATACGCAGTATTTT.